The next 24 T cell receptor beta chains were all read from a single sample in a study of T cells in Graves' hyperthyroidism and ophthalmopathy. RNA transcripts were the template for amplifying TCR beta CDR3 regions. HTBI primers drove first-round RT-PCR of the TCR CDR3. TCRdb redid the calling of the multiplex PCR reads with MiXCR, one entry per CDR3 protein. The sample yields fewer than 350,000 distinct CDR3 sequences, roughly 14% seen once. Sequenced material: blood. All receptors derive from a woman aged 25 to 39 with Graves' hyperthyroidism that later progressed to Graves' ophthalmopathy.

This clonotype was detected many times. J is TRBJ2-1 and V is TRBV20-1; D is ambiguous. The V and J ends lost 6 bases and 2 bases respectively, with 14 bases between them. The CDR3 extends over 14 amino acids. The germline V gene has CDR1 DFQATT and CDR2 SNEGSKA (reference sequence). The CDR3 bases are TGCAGTGCCAAACAGATAGACCCCTACAATGAGCAGTTCTTC. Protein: CSAKQIDPYNEQFF.

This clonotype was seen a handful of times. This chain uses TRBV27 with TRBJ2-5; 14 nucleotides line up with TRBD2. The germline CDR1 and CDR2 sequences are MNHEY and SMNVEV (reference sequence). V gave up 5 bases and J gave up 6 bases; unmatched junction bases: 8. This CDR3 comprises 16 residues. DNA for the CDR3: TGTGCCAGCAGTCCAACCGGACTAGCGGGGGGTCAGACCCAGTACTTC. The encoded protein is CASSPTGLAGGQTQYF.

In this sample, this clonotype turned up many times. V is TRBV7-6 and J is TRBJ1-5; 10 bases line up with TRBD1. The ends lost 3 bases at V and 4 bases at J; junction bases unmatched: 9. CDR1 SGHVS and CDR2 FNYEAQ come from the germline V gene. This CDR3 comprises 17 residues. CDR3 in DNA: TGTGCCAGCAGCTTGTCACCCCCGGGACAGGGGAATCAGCCCCAGCATTTT. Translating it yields CASSLSPPGQGNQPQHF.

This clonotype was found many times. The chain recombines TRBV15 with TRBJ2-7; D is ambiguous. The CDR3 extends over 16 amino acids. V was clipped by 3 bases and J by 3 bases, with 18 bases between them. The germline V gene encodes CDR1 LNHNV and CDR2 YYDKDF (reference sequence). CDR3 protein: CATSRIRRHGYYEQYF. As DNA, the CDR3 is TGTGCCACCAGCAGGATACGCCGACACGGATACTACGAGCAGTACTTC.

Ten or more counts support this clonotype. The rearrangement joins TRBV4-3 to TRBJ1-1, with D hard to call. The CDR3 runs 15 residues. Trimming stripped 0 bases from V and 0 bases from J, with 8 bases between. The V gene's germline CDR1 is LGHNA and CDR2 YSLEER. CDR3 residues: CASSQDWRMNTEAFF. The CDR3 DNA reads TGCGCCAGCAGCCAAGATTGGCGAATGAACACTGAAGCTTTCTTT.

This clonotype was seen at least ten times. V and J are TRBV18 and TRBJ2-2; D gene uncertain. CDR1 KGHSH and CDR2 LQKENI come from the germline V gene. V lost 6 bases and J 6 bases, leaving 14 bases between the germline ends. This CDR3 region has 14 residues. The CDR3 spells CASSQSESSGELFF. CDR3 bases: TGTGCCAGCTCCCAGAGCGAATCCTCCGGGGAGCTGTTTTTT.

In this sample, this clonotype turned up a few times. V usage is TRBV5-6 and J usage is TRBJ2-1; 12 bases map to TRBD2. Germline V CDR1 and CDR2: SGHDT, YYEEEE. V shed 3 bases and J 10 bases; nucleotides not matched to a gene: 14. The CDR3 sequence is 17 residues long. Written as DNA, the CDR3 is TGTGCCAGCAGCTCACGCCAGACTAGCGGGGGCCGGGGAGAGCAGTTCTTC. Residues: CASSSRQTSGGRGEQFF.

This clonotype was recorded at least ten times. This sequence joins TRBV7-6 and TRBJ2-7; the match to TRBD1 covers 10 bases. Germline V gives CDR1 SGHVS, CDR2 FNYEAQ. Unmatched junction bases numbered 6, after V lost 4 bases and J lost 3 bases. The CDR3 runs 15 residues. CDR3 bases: TGTGCCAGCAGCTCGCCGGGACAGGGGATCTACGAGCAGTACTTC. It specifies CASSSPGQGIYEQYF.

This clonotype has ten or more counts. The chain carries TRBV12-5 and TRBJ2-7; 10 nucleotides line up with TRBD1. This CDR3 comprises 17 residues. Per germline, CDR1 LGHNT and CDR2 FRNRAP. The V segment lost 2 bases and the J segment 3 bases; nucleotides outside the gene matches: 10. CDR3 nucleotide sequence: TGTGCTAGTGGTTTGTTACGGAGGAGGACAGGGGGCTACGAGCAGTACTTC. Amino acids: CASGLLRRRTGGYEQYF.

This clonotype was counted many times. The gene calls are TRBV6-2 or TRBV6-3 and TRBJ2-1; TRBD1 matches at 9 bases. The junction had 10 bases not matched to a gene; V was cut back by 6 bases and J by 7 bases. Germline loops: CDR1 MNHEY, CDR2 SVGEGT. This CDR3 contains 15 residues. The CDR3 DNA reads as TGTGCCAGCAGGGACGGGACAGGGTGGGGAAATGAGCAGTTCTTC. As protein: CASRDGTGWGNEQFF.

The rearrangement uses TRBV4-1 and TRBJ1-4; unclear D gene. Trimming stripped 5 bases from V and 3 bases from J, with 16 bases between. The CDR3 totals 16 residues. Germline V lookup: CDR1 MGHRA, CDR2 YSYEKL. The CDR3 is CASSLTPGWSNEKLFF. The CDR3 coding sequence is TGCGCCAGCAGCTTGACTCCGGGGTGGTCTAATGAAAAACTGTTTTTT.

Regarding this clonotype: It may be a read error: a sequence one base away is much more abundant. The CDR3 bases are TGTGCCAGCAGGCCACAGGGAACCGGGGAGCTGTTTTTT. Protein sequence: CASRPQGTGELFF. The chain links TRBV6-1 to TRBJ2-2, with D possibly matching TRBD1 (6 bases). Germline values: CDR1 MNHNS, CDR2 SASEGT. The V end lost 6 bases, the J end lost 5 bases, and 10 bases lay between the germline ends. The CDR3 totals 13 residues.

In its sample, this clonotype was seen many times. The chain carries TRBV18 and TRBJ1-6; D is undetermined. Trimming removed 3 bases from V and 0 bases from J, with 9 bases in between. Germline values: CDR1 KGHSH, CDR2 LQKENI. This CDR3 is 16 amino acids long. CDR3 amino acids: CASSPYVVSYNSPLHF. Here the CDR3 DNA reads TGTGCCAGCTCACCTTACGTCGTCTCCTATAATTCACCCCTCCACTTT.

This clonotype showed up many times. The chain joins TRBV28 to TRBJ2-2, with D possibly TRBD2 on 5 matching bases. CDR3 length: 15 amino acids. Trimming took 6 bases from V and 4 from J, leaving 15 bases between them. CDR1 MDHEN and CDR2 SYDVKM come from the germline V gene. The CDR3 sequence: CASSRPRGITGELFF. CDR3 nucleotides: TGTGCCAGCAGCCGACCTCGGGGTATCACCGGGGAGCTGTTTTTT. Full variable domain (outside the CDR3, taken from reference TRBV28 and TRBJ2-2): DVKVTQSSRYLVKRTGEKVFLECVQDMDHENMFWYRQDPGLGLRLIYFSYDVKMKEKGDIPEGYSVSREKKERFSLILESASTNQTSMYLCASSRPRGITGELFFGEGSRLTVL.

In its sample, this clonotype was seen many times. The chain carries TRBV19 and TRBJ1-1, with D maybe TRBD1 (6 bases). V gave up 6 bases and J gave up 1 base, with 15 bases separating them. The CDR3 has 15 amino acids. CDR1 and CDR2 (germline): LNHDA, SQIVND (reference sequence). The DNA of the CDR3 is TGTGCCAGTAGGGGCCGCCAACAGGGGAACACTGAAGCTTTCTTT. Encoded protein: CASRGRQQGNTEAFF.

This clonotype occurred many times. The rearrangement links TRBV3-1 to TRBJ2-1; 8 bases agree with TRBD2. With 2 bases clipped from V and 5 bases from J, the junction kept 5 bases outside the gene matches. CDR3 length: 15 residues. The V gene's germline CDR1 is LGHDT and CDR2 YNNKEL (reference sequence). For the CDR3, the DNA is TGTGCCAGCAGCCAAAAGCGGGAGTCGGACAATGAGCAGTTCTTC. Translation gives CASSQKRESDNEQFF.

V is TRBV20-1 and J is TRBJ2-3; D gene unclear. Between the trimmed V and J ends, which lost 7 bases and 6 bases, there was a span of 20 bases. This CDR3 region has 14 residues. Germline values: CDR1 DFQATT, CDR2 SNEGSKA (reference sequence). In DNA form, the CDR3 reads TGCAGTGTTGCGACTGGCGACCCACGTGATACGCAGTATTTT. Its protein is CSVATGDPRDTQYF.

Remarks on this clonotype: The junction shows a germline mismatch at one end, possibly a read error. The DNA of the CDR3 is TGTGCCAGCACACCACCGGATCAAGAGACCCAGTACTTC. Residues: CASTPPDQETQYF. V gene TRBV18 combines with J gene TRBJ2-5; D unclear. The CDR3 is made up of 13 amino acids. Looked up from germline, CDR1 is KGHSH and CDR2 is LQKENI.

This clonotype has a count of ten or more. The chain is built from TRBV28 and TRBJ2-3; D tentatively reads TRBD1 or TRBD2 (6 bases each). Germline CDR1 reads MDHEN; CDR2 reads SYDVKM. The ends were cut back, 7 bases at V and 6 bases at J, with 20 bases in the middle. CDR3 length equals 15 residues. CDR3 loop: CASTLEGGAGDTQYF. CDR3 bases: TGTGCCAGCACCCTAGAGGGGGGCGCCGGGGATACGCAGTATTTT.

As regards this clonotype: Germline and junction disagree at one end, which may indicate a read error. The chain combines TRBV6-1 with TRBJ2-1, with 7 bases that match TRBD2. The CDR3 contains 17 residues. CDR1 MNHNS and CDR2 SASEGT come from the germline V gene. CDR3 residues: CASSESRWEGSYNEQLF. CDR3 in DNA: TGTGCCAGCAGTGAAAGTCGGTGGGAGGGATCCTACAATGAGCAGCTCTTC.

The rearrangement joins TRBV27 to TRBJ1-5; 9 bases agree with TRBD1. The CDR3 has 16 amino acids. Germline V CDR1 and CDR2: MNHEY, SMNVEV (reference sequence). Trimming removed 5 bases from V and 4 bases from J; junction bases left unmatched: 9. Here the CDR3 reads CASSPWTGENNQPQHF. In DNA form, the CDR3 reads TGTGCCAGCAGTCCCTGGACAGGGGAGAATAATCAGCCCCAGCATTTT.

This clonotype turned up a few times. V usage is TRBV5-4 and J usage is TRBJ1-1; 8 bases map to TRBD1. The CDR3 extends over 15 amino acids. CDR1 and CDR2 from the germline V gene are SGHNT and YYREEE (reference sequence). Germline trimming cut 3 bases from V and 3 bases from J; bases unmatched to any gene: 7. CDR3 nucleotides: TGTGCCAGCAGCTCGGACAGGGTCGGGGACACTGAAGCTTTCTTT. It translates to CASSSDRVGDTEAFF.

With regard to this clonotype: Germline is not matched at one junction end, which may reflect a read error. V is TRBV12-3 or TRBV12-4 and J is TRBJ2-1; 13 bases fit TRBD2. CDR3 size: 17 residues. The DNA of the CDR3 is TGTGCCAGCAGTCTAGCCCGGGGACTAGCGGGGTGGAATGAGCAGTTCTTC. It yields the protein CASSLARGLAGWNEQFF.

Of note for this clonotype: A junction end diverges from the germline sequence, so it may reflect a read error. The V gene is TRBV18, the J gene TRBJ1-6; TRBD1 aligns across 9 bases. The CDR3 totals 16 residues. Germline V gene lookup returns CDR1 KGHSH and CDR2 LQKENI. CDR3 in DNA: TGTGCCAGCTCACCAGGACAGGGGACCTATAATTCACCCCTCCGCTTT. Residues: CASSPGQGTYNSPLRF.